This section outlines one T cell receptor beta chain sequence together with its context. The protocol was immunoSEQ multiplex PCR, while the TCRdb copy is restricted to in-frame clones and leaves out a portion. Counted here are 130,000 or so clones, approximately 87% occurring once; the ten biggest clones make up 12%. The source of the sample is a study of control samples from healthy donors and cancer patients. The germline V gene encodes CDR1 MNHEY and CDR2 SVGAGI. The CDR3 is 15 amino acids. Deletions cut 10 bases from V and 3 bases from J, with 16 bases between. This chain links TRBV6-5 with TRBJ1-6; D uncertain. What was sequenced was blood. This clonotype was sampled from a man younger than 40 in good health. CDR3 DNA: TGTGCCACCCTCGTACAGCGGGGCTATAATTCACCCCTCCACTTT. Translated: CATLVQRGYNSPLHF.